The next 15 T cell receptor beta chains were all read from a single sample in a study of T cell repertoires in cytomegalovirus infection. TCRdb passed the reads through MiXCR, listing each CDR3 protein once. The sample records roughly 160,000 distinct CDR3 sequences, about a fifth being singletons. These receptors' targets are unknown. This sample comprised CD8+ T cells from cultured PBMCs, obtained from culture after CMV antigen stimulation. These receptors were collected from a human donor in good health (CMV status not recorded). Some clones in this sample may be carry-over from other donors' samples.

To note about this clonotype: A clone one base away is much larger, so this may be a read error. The chain has TRBV28 and TRBJ2-6, with 7 bases that match TRBD1. This CDR3 has 16 amino acids. After removal of 4 bases from V and 5 bases from J, the junction contained 8 bases not matched to a gene. Germline CDR1 MDHEN, CDR2 SYDVKM. Here the CDR3 DNA reads TGTGCCAGCAGTTCACTCACAGGGGCTAGGGCCAACGTCCTGACTTTC. This sequence encodes CASSSLTGARANVLTF.

A few counts support this clonotype. V is TRBV12-3 or TRBV12-4 and J is TRBJ1-5, with unresolved D. V lost 5 bases, J lost 9 bases, and 11 bases lay in between. CDR3 size: 12 residues. For the CDR3, the DNA is TGTGCCAGCAGTCCCTCCCCCGGGCCCCAGCATTTT. Its translation is CASSPSPGPQHF.

This clonotype has only a few counts. The rearrangement links TRBV5-5 to TRBJ1-4; 9 nucleotides align to TRBD1. Germline-derived CDR1 and CDR2 are SGHKS and YYEKEE (reference sequence). Germline trimming cut 4 bases from V and 8 bases from J; bases unmatched to any gene: 6. The CDR3 has 14 residues. CDR3 DNA: TGTGCCAGCAGCGGGGGACAGGGAGGAGAAAAACTGTTTTTT. Its protein product is CASSGGQGGEKLFF.

This clonotype was recorded at least ten times. The chain joins TRBV11-2 to TRBJ1-1; D uncertain. V shed 1 base and J shed 0 bases, with 12 bases lying between them. Germline CDR1 is SGHAT and CDR2 is FQNNGV. The CDR3 is made up of 16 amino acids. This CDR3 is CASSLGRGVMNTEAFF. The DNA for the CDR3 is TGTGCCAGCAGCTTAGGCCGGGGAGTCATGAACACTGAAGCTTTCTTT.

This clonotype was picked up many times. The genes are TRBV7-8 and TRBJ1-2; TRBD1 matches at 7 bases. The junction had 17 bases not matched to a gene; V was cut back by 5 bases and J by 8 bases. CDR3 size: 16 residues. Germline V lookup: CDR1 SGHVS, CDR2 FQNEAQ. The CDR3 coding sequence is TGTGCCAGCAGCACCTCAAGGACAGGTCCTTTGGAGGGCTACACCTTC. Translation gives CASSTSRTGPLEGYTF.

The chain links TRBV7-2 to TRBJ1-4, with D possibly TRBD1 on 5 matching bases. This CDR3 region has 18 residues. V was pared by 5 bases and J by 0 bases, with 19 bases between. The germline gives CDR1 SGHTA, CDR2 FQGNSA. The CDR3 nucleotides read TGTGCCAGCAGCCCCATATGGGGGGATCCATCAACTAATGAAAAACTGTTTTTT. Encoded protein: CASSPIWGDPSTNEKLFF.

The chain joins TRBV4-1 to TRBJ1-1, with a possible D match to TRBD1 (5 bases). Looked up from germline, CDR1 is MGHRA and CDR2 is YSYEKL. Trimming stripped 1 base from V and 5 bases from J, with 14 bases between. The CDR3 length is 15 residues. CDR3 amino acids: CASSQALQGGTEAFF. The CDR3, as DNA: TGCGCCAGCAGCCAAGCCCTCCAGGGCGGAACTGAAGCTTTCTTT.

The CDR3 DNA reads as TGTGCCGGCGCTCCCGGGGAGACAGATACGCAGTATTTT. Protein sequence: CAGAPGETDTQYF. The chain combines TRBV6-1 with TRBJ2-3, with D possibly TRBD2 on 5 matching bases. Deletions cut 11 bases from V and 3 bases from J, with 15 bases between. The CDR3 sequence is 13 residues long. Germline V gene lookup returns CDR1 MNHNS and CDR2 SASEGT.

This clonotype was counted a few times. This sequence joins TRBV5-6 and TRBJ2-1; a weak D match, TRBD1 (5 bases). Trimming stripped 0 bases from V and 3 bases from J, with 7 bases between. CDR3 length: 14 amino acids. CDR1 and CDR2 (germline): SGHDT, YYEEEE. The chain's CDR3 is CASSLGGFYNEQFF. The CDR3, as DNA: TGTGCCAGCAGCTTGGGGGGCTTCTACAATGAGCAGTTCTTC.

This chain connects TRBV7-9 to TRBJ2-3, with 11 bases matching TRBD2. The V segment lost 5 bases and the J segment 6 bases; nucleotides outside the gene matches: 7. Germline assignment: CDR1 SEHNR and CDR2 FQNEAQ (reference sequence). The CDR3 sequence is 15 residues long. In nucleotides, the CDR3 is TGTGCCAGCAGCCCCGGGACTAGCGGTTCGGATACGCAGTATTTT. Protein sequence: CASSPGTSGSDTQYF. The variable domain in full, completed from reference TRBV7-9 and TRBJ2-3, reads DTGVSQNPRHKITKRGQNVTFRCDPISEHNRLYWYRQTLGQGPEFLTYFQNEAQLEKSRLLSDRFSAERPKGSFSTLEIQRTEQGDSAMYLCASSPGTSGSDTQYFGPGTRLTVL.

In this sample, this clonotype turned up many times. The rearrangement uses TRBV12-3 or TRBV12-4 and TRBJ2-7; TRBD2 matches at 13 bases. V was pared by 0 bases and J by 4 bases, with 18 bases of the junction left unmatched. The CDR3 has 21 residues. The CDR3 loop reads CASSLAGLGLAGLHLHYEQYF. CDR3 nucleotides: TGTGCCAGCAGTTTAGCAGGCTTGGGACTAGCGGGGCTCCATCTACATTACGAGCAGTACTTC.

This clonotype was seen more than once but under ten times. V gene TRBV7-2 combines with J gene TRBJ2-7; the D is unclear. The germline CDR1 and CDR2 sequences are SGHTA and FQGNSA. The length of the CDR3 is 16 residues. Trimming took 1 base from V and 1 from J, leaving 14 bases between them. As DNA, the CDR3 is TGTGCCAGCAGCTTAGAGGCGTCGGGCAGATCCTACGAGCAGTACTTC. Protein sequence: CASSLEASGRSYEQYF. Based on the CDR3 plus reference TRBV7-2 and TRBJ2-7, the full variable domain is GAGVSQSPSNKVTEKGKDVELRCDPISGHTALYWYRQSLGQGLEFLIYFQGNSAPDKSGLPSDRFSAERTGGSVSTLTIQRTQQEDSAVYLCASSLEASGRSYEQYFGPGTRLTVT.

The chain links TRBV7-2 to TRBJ1-1; D unresolved. Germline CDR1 reads SGHTA; CDR2 reads FQGNSA. The CDR3 contains 14 residues. Trimming cost V 3 bases and J 0 bases, with 8 bases left between them. The CDR3 here is CASSLAIMNTEAFF. The CDR3 nucleotides are TGTGCCAGCAGCTTGGCTATCATGAACACTGAAGCTTTCTTT.

This chain uses TRBV7-9 with TRBJ2-3; D may be TRBD2 (7 bases). The CDR3 has 14 residues. Germline V gene lookup returns CDR1 SEHNR and CDR2 FQNEAQ (reference sequence). V lost 5 bases, J lost 4 bases, and 13 bases lay in between. The CDR3 is CASSPPGGPDTQYF. The CDR3 DNA reads TGTGCCAGCAGCCCCCCGGGGGGCCCAGATACGCAGTATTTT.

The rearrangement joins TRBV7-2 to TRBJ2-3; 8 bases map to TRBD2. CDR1 and CDR2 from the germline V gene are SGHTA and FQGNSA. V lost 1 base, J lost 0 bases, and 12 bases stayed unmatched. The CDR3 has 19 amino acids. The CDR3 bases are TGTGCCAGCAGCTTAGATCGGCTAGCGGGTCGCTCTAGCACAGATACGCAGTATTTT. It yields the protein CASSLDRLAGRSSTDTQYF.